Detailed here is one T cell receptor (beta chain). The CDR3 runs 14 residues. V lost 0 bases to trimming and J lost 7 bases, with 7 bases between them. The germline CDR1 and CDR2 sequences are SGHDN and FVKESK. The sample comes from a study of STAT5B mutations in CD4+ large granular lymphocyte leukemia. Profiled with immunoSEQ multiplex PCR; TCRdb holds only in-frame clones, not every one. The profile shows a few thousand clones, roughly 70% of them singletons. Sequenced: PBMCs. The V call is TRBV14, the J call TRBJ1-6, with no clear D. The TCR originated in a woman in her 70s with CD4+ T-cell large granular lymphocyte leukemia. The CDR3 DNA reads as TGTGCCAGCAGCCAAGAATTATCAAATTCACCCCTCCACTTT. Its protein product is CASSQELSNSPLHF.